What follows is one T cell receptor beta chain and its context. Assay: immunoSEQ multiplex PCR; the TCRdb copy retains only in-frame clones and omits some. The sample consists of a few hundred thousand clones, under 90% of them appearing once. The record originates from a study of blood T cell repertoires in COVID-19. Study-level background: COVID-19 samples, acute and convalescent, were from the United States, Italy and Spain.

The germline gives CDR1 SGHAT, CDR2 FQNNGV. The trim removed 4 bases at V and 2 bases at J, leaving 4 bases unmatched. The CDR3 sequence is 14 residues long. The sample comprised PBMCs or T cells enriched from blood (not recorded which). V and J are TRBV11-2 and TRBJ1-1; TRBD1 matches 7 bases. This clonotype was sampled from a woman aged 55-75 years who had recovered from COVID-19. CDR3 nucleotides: TGTGCCAGCAGCTCCAGACAGGGAAACACTGAAGCTTTCTTT. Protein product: CASSSRQGNTEAFF.